The present T cell receptor beta chain was sequenced within a study of control samples from healthy donors and cancer patients. This table comes from immunoSEQ multiplex PCR, and its TCRdb copy is limited to in-frame clones, with some not included. Of about 15,000 clones in the sample, about nine tenths were seen once. The CDR3 length is 16 residues. With 2 bases removed from V and 4 bases from J, the gap between germline ends came to 17 bases. Germline CDR1 reads LGHDT; CDR2 reads YNNKEL (reference sequence). This clonotype was sampled from a woman aged 70 to 79 with colorectal cancer. V is TRBV3-1 (or the pseudogene TRBV3-2) and J is TRBJ1-2, with D perhaps matching TRBD1 (6 bases). The specimen sequenced was PBMCs. The CDR3 reads CASSQKQGGLGYGYTF. CDR3 nucleotide sequence: TGTGCCAGCAGCCAAAAACAGGGAGGACTCGGCTATGGCTACACCTTC.